This TCR beta chain is drawn from a study of T cells in Graves' hyperthyroidism and ophthalmopathy. Turning to the study itself: Peripheral blood draws took place at initial diagnosis, ahead of any treatment. Overall study results and limits: Also found in blood were most expanded thyroid clonotypes above 0.001. Using 13 V-J features, a model discriminated ophthalmopathy from stable hyperthyroidism.

Every diagnosis used clinical symptoms, serum thyroxine and TRAb, thyroid ultrasound and orbital computed tomography. About this clonotype: The antigen is not known.

The investigators amplified TCR beta CDR3 regions from RNA transcripts. HTBI primers were the set used in a first-round RT-PCR of the TCR CDR3. TCRdb reprocessed the multiplex PCR reads via MiXCR and lists one record per CDR3 protein. The table lists 500,000 to 750,000 distinct CDR3 sequences, approximately 14% of them singletons, with around 7.3% in the top ten. V lost 3 bases and J 0 bases, leaving 9 bases between the germline ends. This CDR3 comprises 15 residues. Germline V lookup: CDR1 SGHAT, CDR2 FQNNGV. The clonotype comes from a woman in her twenties or thirties with Graves' hyperthyroidism. The rearrangement joins TRBV11-2 to TRBJ1-3, with no clear D. Input material: blood. CDR3 DNA sequence: TGTGCCAGCAGCTTCGAAAAAGGCTCTGGAAACACCATATATTTT. Protein product: CASSFEKGSGNTIYF.